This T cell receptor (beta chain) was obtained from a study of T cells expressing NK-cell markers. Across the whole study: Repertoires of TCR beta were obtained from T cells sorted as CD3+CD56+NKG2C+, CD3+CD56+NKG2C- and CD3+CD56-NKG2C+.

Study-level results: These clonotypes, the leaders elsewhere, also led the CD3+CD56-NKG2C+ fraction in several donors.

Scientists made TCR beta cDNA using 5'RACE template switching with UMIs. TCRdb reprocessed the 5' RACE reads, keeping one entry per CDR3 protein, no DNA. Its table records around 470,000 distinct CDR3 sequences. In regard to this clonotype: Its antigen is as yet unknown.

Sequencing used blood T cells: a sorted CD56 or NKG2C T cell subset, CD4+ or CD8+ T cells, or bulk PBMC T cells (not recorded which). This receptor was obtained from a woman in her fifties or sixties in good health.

The CDR3: CASSLGFESTDTQYF. The J gene is TRBJ2-3, the V gene TRBV5-6. This CDR3 is 15 amino acids long. Germline assignment: CDR1 SGHDT and CDR2 YYEEEE.